Presented here are 5 T cell receptor beta chains from one specimen sequenced in a study of T cells in localized non-small cell lung cancer. Libraries were prepared by immunoSEQ multiplex PCR; TCRdb keeps only in-frame clonotypes and omits some of them. The sample has 70,000 to 95,000 clones, about nine tenths seen once. The specimen was PBMCs, collected before any cancer treatment. All receptors come from a woman aged 40-70 years with stage II squamous cell lung carcinoma.

DNA of the CDR3: TGTGCCAGCGGCGGGTACAATGAGCAGTTCTTC. Translated: CASGGYNEQFF. The rearrangement joins TRBV7-8 to TRBJ2-1, with a weak D call TRBD2 (5 bases). Germline loops: CDR1 SGHVS, CDR2 FQNEAQ. CDR3 length: 11 residues. V lost 8 bases and J lost 4, with 6 bases in between.

The J gene is TRBJ2-1, the V gene TRBV19; D is perhaps TRBD1 or TRBD2 (5 bases each). There are 15 residues in the CDR3. Germline V gives CDR1 LNHDA, CDR2 SQIVND (reference sequence). The ends were cut back, 5 bases at V and 5 bases at J, with 16 bases in the middle. CDR3 sequence reads: CASSPVRDAHNEQFF. CDR3 coding DNA: TGTGCCAGTAGTCCCGTCCGGGACGCCCACAATGAGCAGTTCTTC.

The chain couples TRBV11-2 to TRBJ2-2; 7 nucleotides agree with TRBD2. CDR3 length equals 14 residues. J gave up 5 bases and V 7 bases, and 7 bases lay outside the gene matches. The V gene's germline CDR1 is SGHAT and CDR2 FQNNGV. This chain's CDR3 is CASTPAGRTGELFF. In DNA form, the CDR3 reads TGTGCCAGCACCCCAGCGGGACGGACCGGGGAGCTGTTTTTT.

This rearrangement joins TRBV5-4 to TRBJ2-2, with a weak D call TRBD1 (6 bases). Trimming took off 0 bases at V and 0 bases at J, with 12 bases between the two ends. The CDR3 has 17 amino acids. Germline V gives CDR1 SGHNT, CDR2 YYREEE (reference sequence). The CDR3 loop reads CASSLERQGSNTGELFF. DNA of the CDR3: TGTGCCAGCAGCTTGGAACGCCAGGGGTCGAACACCGGGGAGCTGTTTTTT.

This clone was seen more than once but under ten times. J is TRBJ2-1 and V is TRBV15; TRBD1 agrees at 8 bases. The CDR3 contains 14 residues. The ends lost 1 base at V and 10 bases at J; junction bases unmatched: 6. Germline loops: CDR1 LNHNV, CDR2 YYDKDF (reference sequence). CDR3 coding DNA: TGTGCCACCAGCAGAGTCCAGGGGGCAAGGGAGCAGTTCTTC. The encoded protein is CATSRVQGAREQFF.